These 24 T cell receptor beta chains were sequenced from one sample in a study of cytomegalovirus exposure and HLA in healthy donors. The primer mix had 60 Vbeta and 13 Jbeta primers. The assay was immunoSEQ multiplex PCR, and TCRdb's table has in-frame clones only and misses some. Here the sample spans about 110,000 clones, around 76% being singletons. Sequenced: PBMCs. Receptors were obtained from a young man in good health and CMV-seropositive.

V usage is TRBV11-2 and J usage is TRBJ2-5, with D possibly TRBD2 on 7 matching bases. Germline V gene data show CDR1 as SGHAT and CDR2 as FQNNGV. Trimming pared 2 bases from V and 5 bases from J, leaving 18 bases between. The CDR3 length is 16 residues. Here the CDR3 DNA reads TGTGCCAGCAGCTTATCTGGGGGGGCGCCTGGGGAGACCCAGTACTTC. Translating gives CASSLSGGAPGETQYF.

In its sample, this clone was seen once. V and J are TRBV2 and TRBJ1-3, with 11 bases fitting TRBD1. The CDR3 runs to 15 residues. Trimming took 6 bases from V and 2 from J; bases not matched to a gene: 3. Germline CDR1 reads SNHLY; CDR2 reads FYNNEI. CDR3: CASRRDRGTGNTIYF. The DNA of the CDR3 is TGTGCCAGCAGAAGGGACAGGGGGACTGGAAACACCATATATTTT.

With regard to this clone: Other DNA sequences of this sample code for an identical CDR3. CDR3 in amino acids: CASSPGTSGYEQYF. The CDR3 bases are TGTGCCAGCAGTCCCGGGACTAGCGGCTACGAGCAGTACTTC. The chain couples TRBV27 to TRBJ2-7, with 11 bases that match TRBD2. With 5 bases clipped from V and 3 bases from J, the junction kept 3 bases outside the gene matches. This CDR3 is 14 amino acids long. Germline V gives CDR1 MNHEY, CDR2 SMNVEV (reference sequence).

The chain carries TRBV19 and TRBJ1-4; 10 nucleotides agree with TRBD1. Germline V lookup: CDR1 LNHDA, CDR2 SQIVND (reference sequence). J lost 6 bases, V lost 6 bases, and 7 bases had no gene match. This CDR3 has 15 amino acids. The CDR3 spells CASRGSGQGDEKLFF. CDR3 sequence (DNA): TGTGCCAGTAGGGGCAGCGGACAGGGGGATGAAAAACTGTTTTTT.

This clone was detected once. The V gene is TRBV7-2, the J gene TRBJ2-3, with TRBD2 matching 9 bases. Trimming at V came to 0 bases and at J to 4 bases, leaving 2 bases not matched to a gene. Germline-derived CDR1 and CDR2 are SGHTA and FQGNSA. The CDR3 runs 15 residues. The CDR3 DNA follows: TGTGCCAGCAGCTTAGCGGCGGGGGGGGCAGATACGCAGTATTTT. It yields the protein CASSLAAGGADTQYF.

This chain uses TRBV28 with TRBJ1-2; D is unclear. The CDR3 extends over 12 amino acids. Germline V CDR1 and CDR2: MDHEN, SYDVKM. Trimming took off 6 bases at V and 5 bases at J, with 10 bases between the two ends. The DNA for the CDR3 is TGTGCCAGCAGCTTCTACGTGTATGGCTACACCTTC. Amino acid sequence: CASSFYVYGYTF.

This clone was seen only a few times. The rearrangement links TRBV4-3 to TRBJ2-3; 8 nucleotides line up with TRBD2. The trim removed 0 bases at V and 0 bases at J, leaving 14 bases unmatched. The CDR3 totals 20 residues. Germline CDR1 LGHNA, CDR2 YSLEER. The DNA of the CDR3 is TGCGCCAGCAGCCAAGAACCCCCACGGCGGGGGGCCTCCAGCACAGATACGCAGTATTTT. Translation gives CASSQEPPRRGASSTDTQYF.

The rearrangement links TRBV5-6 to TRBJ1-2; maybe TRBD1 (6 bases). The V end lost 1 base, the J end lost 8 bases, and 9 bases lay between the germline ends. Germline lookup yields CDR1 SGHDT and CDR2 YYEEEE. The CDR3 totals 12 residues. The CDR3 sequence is CASSLNQGGYTF. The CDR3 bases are TGTGCCAGCAGCTTGAACCAGGGGGGCTACACCTTC.

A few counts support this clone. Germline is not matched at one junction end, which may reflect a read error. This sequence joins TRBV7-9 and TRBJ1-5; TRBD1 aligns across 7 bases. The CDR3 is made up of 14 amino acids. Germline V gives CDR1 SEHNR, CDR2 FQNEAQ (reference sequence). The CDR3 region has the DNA TGTGCCAGCAGCCTAGCAGACAGGGATCAGCCCCAGCATTTT. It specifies CASSLADRDQPQHF.

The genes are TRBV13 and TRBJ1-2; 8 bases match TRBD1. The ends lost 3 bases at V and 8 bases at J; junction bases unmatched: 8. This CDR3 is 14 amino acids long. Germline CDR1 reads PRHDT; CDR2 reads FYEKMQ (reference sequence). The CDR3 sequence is CASSFSGGRTGYTF. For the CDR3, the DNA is TGTGCCAGCAGCTTCTCAGGGGGCAGGACCGGCTACACCTTC.

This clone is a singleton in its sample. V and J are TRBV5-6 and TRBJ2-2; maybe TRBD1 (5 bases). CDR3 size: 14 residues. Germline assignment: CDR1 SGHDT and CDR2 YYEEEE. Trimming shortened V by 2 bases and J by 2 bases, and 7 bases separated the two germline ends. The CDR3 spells CASSFQGNTGELFF. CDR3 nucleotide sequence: TGTGCCAGCAGCTTTCAGGGAAACACCGGGGAGCTGTTTTTT. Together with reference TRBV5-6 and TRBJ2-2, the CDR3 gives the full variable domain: DAGVTQSPTHLIKTRGQQVTLRCSPKSGHDTVSWYQQALGQGPQFIFQYYEEEERQRGNFPDRFSGHQFPNYSSELNVNALLLGDSALYLCASSFQGNTGELFFGEGSRLTVL.

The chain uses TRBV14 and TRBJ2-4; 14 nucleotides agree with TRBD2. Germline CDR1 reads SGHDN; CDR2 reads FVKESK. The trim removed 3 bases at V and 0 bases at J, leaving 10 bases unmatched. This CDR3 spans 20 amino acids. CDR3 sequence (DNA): TGTGCCAGCAGCCAGTCTCCGGGACTAGCGGGGGCCGGAGCCAAAAACATTCAGTACTTC. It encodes CASSQSPGLAGAGAKNIQYF.

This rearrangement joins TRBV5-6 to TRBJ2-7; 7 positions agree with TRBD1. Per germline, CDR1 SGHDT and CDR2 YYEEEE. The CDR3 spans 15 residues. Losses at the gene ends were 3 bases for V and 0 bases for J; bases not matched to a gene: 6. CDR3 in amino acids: CASSWGTESSYEQYF. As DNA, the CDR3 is TGTGCCAGCAGCTGGGGGACAGAGAGCTCCTACGAGCAGTACTTC.

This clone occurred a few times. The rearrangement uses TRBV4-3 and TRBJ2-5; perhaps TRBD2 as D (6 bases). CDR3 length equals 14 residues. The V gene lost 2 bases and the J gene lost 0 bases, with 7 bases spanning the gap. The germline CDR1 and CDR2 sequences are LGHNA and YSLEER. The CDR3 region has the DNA TGCGCCAGCAGCCAACGGGGGTACCAAGAGACCCAGTACTTC. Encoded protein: CASSQRGYQETQYF.

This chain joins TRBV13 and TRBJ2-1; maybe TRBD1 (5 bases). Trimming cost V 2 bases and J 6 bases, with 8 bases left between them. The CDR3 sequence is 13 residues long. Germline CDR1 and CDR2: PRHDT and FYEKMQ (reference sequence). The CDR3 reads CASSLQGTNEQFF. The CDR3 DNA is TGTGCCAGCAGCTTACAGGGAACCAATGAGCAGTTCTTC.

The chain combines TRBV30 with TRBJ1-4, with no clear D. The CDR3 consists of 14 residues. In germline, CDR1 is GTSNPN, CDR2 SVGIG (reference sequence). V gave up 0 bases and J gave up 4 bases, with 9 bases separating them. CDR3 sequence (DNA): TGTGCCTGGAGTGTTAACGGTTTTAATGAAAAACTGTTTTTT. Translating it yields CAWSVNGFNEKLFF.

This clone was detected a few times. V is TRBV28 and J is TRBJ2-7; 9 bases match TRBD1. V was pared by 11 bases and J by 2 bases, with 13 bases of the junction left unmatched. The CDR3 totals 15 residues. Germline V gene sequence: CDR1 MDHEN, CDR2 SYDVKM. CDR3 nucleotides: TGTGCCTCTAGGACAGGGGATTTCACGGCCTACGAGCAGTACTTC. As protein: CASRTGDFTAYEQYF.

CDR3: CASSSRGSGGASYNEQFF. The CDR3 DNA follows: TGTGCCAGCAGTTCCCGCGGGAGCGGGGGGGCGTCCTACAATGAGCAGTTCTTC. J is TRBJ2-1 and V is TRBV27; TRBD2 aligns across 10 bases. The ends lost 4 bases at V and 1 base at J; junction bases unmatched: 10. The CDR3 runs to 18 residues. The germline V gene has CDR1 MNHEY and CDR2 SMNVEV (reference sequence).

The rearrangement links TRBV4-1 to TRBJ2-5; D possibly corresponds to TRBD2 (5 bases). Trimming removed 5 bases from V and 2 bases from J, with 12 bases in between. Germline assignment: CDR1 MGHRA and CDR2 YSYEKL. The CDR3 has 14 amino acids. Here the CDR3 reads CASSFSGEQETQYF. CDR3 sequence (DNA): TGCGCCAGCAGCTTCTCCGGGGAGCAAGAGACCCAGTACTTC.

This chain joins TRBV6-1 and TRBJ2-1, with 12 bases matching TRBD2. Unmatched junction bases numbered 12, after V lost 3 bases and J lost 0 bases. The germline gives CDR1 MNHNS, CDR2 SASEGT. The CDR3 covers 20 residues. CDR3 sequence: CASSDGAGTSGGTSYNEQFF. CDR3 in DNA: TGTGCCAGCAGTGATGGGGCCGGCACTAGCGGGGGGACCTCCTACAATGAGCAGTTCTTC.

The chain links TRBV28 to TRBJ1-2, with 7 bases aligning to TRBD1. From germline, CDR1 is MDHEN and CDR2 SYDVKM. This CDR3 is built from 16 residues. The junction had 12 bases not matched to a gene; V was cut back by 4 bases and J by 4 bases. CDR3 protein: CASSSGGGGLSYGYTF. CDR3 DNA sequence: TGTGCCAGCAGTTCAGGAGGGGGCGGTCTCAGCTATGGCTACACCTTC.

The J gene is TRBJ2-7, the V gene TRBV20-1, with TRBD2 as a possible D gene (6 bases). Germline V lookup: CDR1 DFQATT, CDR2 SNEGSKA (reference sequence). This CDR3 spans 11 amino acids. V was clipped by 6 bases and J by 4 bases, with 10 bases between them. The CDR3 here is CSARTTYEQYF. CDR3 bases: TGCAGTGCCAGGACTACATACGAGCAGTACTTC.

The CDR3 loop is CASSLASGGQETQYF. The CDR3 bases are TGTGCCAGCAGCTTAGCATCAGGAGGGCAAGAGACCCAGTACTTC. The chain recombines TRBV7-9 with TRBJ2-5, with D possibly TRBD2 on 6 matching bases. CDR3 length equals 15 residues. V was cut by 0 bases and J by 2 bases, with 10 bases left in between. Germline V gene sequence: CDR1 SEHNR, CDR2 FQNEAQ (reference sequence). Supplemented by reference TRBV7-9 and TRBJ2-5, the full variable domain reads DTGVSQNPRHKITKRGQNVTFRCDPISEHNRLYWYRQTLGQGPEFLTYFQNEAQLEKSRLLSDRFSAERPKGSFSTLEIQRTEQGDSAMYLCASSLASGGQETQYFGPGTRLLVL.

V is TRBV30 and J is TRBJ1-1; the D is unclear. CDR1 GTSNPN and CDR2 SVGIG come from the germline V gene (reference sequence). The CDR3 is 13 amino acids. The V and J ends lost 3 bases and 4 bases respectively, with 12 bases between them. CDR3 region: CAWRAGGITEAFF. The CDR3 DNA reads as TGTGCCTGGAGGGCAGGAGGCATCACTGAAGCTTTCTTT.